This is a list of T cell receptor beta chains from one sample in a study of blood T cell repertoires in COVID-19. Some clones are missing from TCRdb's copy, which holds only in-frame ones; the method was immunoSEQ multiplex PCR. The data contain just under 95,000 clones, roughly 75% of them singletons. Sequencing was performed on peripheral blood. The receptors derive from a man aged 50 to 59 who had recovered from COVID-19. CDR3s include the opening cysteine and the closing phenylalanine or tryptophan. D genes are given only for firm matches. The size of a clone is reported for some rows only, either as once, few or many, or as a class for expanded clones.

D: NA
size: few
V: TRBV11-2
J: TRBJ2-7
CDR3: CASSLQGTISYEQYF
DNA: TGTGCCAGCAGCCTGCAGGGAACCATCTCCTACGAGCAGTACTTC

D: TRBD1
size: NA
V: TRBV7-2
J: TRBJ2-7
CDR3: CASNGQGLDEQYF
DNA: TGTGCCAGCAACGGACAGGGGCTGGACGAGCAGTACTTC

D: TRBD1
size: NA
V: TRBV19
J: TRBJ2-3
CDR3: CASSTGTGSTDTQYF
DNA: TGTGCCAGTAGTACAGGGACAGGGAGTACAGATACGCAGTATTTT

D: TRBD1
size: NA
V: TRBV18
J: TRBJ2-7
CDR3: CASSPPGQGAREQYF
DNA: TGTGCCAGCTCACCACCGGGACAGGGGGCGAGGGAGCAGTACTTC

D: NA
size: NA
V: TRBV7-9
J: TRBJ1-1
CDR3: CASSSPVTEAFF
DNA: TGTGCCAGCAGCTCCCCGGTGACTGAAGCTTTCTTT

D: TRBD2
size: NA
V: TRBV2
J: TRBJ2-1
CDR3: CASLTSGRYNEQFF
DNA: TGTGCCAGCCTGACTAGCGGGAGGTACAATGAGCAGTTCTTC

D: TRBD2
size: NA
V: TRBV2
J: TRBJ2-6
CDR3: CASRRFSGAENVLTF
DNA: TGTGCCAGCAGAAGATTTAGCGGGGCCGAGAACGTCCTGACTTTC

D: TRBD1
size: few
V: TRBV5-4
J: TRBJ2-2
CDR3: CASSTLGGRGLTGELFF
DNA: TGTGCCAGCAGCACCCTTGGGGGAAGGGGGCTAACCGGGGAGCTGTTTTTT

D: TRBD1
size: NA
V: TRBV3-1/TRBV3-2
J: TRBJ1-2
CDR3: CASSTDRDDYGYTF
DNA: TGTGCCAGCAGCACCGACAGGGACGACTATGGCTACACCTTC

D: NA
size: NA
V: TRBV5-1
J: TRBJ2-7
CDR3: CASSLGPMAGEQYF
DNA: TGCGCCAGCAGCTTGGGACCTATGGCAGGCGAGCAGTACTTC

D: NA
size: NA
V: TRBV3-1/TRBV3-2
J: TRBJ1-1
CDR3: CASSRGGGTEAFF
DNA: TGTGCCAGCAGTAGGGGAGGGGGGACTGAAGCTTTCTTT

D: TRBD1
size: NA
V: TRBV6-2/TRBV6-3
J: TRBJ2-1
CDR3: CASSYRQGVEQFF
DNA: TGTGCCAGCAGTTACCGCCAGGGGGTTGAGCAGTTCTTC

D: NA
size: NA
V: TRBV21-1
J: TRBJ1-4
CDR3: CASSNSATNEKLFF
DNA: TGTGCCAGCAGCAACAGTGCAACTAATGAAAAACTGTTTTTT

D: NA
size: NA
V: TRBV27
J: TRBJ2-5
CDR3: CASSLLGSGSQETQYF
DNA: TGTGCCAGCAGTTTGTTGGGCTCGGGGTCCCAAGAGACCCAGTACTTC

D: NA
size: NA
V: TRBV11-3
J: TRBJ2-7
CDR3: CASSALDRPYEQYF
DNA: TGTGCCAGCAGCGCACTCGACAGACCCTACGAGCAGTACTTC

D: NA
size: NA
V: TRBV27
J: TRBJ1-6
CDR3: CASSRLSGTTAGNSPLHF
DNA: TGTGCCAGCAGCCGCCTAAGTGGTACCACGGCAGGGAATTCACCCCTCCACTTT

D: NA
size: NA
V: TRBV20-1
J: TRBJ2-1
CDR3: CSASHSEQFF
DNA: TGCAGTGCTAGCCATAGTGAGCAGTTCTTC

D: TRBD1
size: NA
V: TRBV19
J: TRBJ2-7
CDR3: CASSSDRVGYEQYF
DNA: TGTGCCAGTAGTTCGGACAGGGTCGGTTACGAGCAGTACTTC

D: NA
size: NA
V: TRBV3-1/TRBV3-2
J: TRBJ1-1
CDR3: CASSQDMAEAFF
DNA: TGTGCCAGCAGCCAAGACATGGCAGAAGCTTTCTTT

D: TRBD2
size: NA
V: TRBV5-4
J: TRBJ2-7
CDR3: CASSLGLAGESEQYF
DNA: TGTGCCAGCAGCTTGGGACTAGCGGGAGAAAGCGAGCAGTACTTC

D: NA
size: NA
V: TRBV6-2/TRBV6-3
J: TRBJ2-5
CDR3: CASSFTGSQETQYF
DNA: TGTGCCAGCAGTTTCACAGGGTCACAAGAGACCCAGTACTTC

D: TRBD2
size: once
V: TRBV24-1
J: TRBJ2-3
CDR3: CATSDSGLAAQYF
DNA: TGTGCCACCAGTGATTCGGGACTAGCTGCGCAGTATTTT

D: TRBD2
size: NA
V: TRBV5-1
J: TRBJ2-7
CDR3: CASSLDLAGESEQYF
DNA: TGCGCCAGCAGCTTAGATCTAGCGGGGGAGTCCGAGCAGTACTTC

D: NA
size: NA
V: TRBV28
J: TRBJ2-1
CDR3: CASSKPPSSYNEQFF
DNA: TGTGCCAGCAGCAAACCCCCGAGCTCCTACAATGAGCAGTTCTTC

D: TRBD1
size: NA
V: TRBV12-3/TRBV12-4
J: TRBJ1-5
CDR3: CASSDREGQPQHF
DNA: TGTGCCAGCAGCGACAGGGAAGGGCAGCCCCAGCATTTT

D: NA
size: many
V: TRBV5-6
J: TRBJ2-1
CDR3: CASSLETTHYNEQFF
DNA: TGTGCCAGCAGCTTGGAGACTACCCACTACAATGAGCAGTTCTTC

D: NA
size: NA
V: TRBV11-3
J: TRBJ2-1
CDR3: CASSLVTRGLNEQFF
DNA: TGTGCCAGCAGCTTAGTAACTAGAGGGCTCAATGAGCAGTTCTTC